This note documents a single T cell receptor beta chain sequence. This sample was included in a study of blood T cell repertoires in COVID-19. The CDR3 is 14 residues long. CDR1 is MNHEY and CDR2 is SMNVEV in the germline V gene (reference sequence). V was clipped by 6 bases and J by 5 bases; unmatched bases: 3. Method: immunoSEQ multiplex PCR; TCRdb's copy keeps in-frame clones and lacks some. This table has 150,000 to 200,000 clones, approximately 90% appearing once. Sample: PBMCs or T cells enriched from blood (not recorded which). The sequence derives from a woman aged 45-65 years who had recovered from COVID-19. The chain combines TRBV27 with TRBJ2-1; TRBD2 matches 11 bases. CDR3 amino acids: CASSLAGGNNEQFF. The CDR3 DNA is TGTGCCAGCAGCCTAGCGGGGGGTAACAATGAGCAGTTCTTC.